These 2 T cell receptor beta chains came from one sample sequenced in a study of patients and donors after allogeneic stem cell transplantation. TCRdb reanalysed the RT-PCR reads using MiXCR and keeps one entry per CDR3 protein. This table has over 350,000 distinct CDR3 sequences, approximately 16% appearing once. The specimen was blood, either unsorted or a sorted T cell fraction (not recorded which). These receptors all come from a human donor who was either an allogeneic HSCT recipient or a stem cell or donor lymphocyte infusion donor (not recorded which). It is not recorded whose cells these are; they may come from a transplant donor.

This clonotype was observed a few times. The chain recombines TRBV12-3 or TRBV12-4 with TRBJ1-1; tentative D call: TRBD1 (5 bases). V was cut by 6 bases and J by 5 bases, with 10 bases left in between. The CDR3 has 12 amino acids. The CDR3 loop reads CASRPWGTEAFF. The CDR3 DNA reads TGTGCCAGCAGACCATGGGGGACTGAAGCTTTCTTT.

This clonotype was recorded many times. The chain combines TRBV20-1 with TRBJ2-5; unclear D gene. Germline-derived CDR1 and CDR2 are DFQATT and SNEGSKA (reference sequence). This CDR3 contains 12 residues. V lost 6 bases, J lost 4 bases, and 12 bases lay in between. The CDR3 DNA reads TGCAGTGCCCCGGCCCCTACAGAGACCCAGTACTTC. It codes for CSAPAPTETQYF.